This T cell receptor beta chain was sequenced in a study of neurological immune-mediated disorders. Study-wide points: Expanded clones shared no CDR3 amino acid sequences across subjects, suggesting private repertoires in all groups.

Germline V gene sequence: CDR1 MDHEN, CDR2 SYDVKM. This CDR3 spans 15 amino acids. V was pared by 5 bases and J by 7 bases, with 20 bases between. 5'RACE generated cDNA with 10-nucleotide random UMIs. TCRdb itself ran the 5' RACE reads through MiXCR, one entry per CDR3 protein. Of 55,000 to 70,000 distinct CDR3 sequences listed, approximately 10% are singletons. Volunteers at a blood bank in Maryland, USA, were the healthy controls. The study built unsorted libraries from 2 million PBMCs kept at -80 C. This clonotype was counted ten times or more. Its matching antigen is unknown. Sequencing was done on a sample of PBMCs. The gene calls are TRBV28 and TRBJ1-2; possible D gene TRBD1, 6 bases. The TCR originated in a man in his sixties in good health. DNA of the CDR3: TGTGCCAGCAGTACCGGGACCCTTATGGGGGCTGGCTACACCTTC. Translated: CASSTGTLMGAGYTF.